Presented here are 11 T cell receptor beta chains from one specimen sequenced in a study of Graves' ophthalmopathy and Graves' hyperthyroidism. For repertoire sequencing, the TCR beta CDR3 regions were amplified from RNA transcripts. First-round RT-PCR employed HTBI primers, with a second-round multiplex PCR after it. One entry per CDR3 protein, called by TCRdb with MiXCR from the multiplex PCR reads. The top ten clones hold 9.8% of a sample with about 500,000 distinct CDR3 sequences, around an eighth of them seen once. The specimen sequenced was blood. The receptors shown here come from a woman between 25 and 40 years old with Graves' ophthalmopathy.

The table lists this clonotype with many counts. The gene calls are TRBV5-5 and TRBJ1-1; D gene ambiguous. Germline V gene data show CDR1 as SGHKS and CDR2 as YYEKEE (reference sequence). V lost 2 bases and J 1 base, leaving 6 bases between the germline ends. CDR3 length equals 13 residues. The CDR3 DNA reads TGTGCCAGCAGCTTTTGGCCGAACACTGAAGCTTTCTTT. Translating gives CASSFWPNTEAFF.

The V and J genes are TRBV5-1 and TRBJ1-1, with D tentatively TRBD1 (6 bases). This CDR3 comprises 15 residues. Between the trimmed V and J ends, which lost 5 bases and 1 base, there was a span of 15 bases. CDR1 and CDR2 (germline): SGHRS, YFSETQ. Written as DNA, the CDR3 is TGCGCCAGCAGTAGGGTTTCACAGGGGAACACTGAAGCTTTCTTT. Translated, it gives CASSRVSQGNTEAFF.

This rearrangement joins TRBV15 to TRBJ2-7; TRBD1 matches 7 bases. The CDR3 contains 14 residues. Per germline, CDR1 LNHNV and CDR2 YYDKDF (reference sequence). J lost 2 bases, V lost 5 bases, and 6 bases had no gene match. CDR3 DNA sequence: TGTGCCACCAGCTCCGACAGGGAACCCTACGAGCAGTACGTC. Translation: CATSSDREPYEQYV.

The sample holds many counts of this clonotype. The gene calls are TRBV24-1 and TRBJ2-7; D possibly matches TRBD1 or TRBD2 (6 bases each). Per germline, CDR1 KGHDR and CDR2 SFDVKD. CDR3 length equals 15 residues. V was shortened by 5 bases and J by 2 bases, with 15 bases between the two germline ends. CDR3 region: CATSALQGGTYEQYF. CDR3 bases: TGTGCCACCAGTGCTCTACAAGGGGGGACCTACGAGCAGTACTTC.

There are many counts of this clonotype. The chain couples TRBV7-3 to TRBJ2-7; D is unresolved. V lost 9 bases and J lost 2, with 11 bases in between. This CDR3 contains 12 residues. Germline V gene lookup returns CDR1 SGHTA and CDR2 FQGTGA. DNA of the CDR3: TGTGCCAGGGGTATGGGGACCTACGAGCAGTACTTC. Translation gives CARGMGTYEQYF.

Many counts were recorded for this clonotype. The J gene is TRBJ1-1, the V gene TRBV6-2 or TRBV6-3, with D tentatively TRBD1 (6 bases). Trimming pared 0 bases from V and 0 bases from J, leaving 17 bases between. The CDR3 runs to 18 residues. Germline CDR1 reads MNHEY; CDR2 reads SVGEGT. The chain's CDR3 is CASSYSDLWTVMNTEAFF. CDR3 in DNA: TGTGCCAGCAGTTACTCCGACCTTTGGACAGTGATGAACACTGAAGCTTTCTTT.

This clonotype showed up many times. The V call is TRBV5-1, the J call TRBJ2-4, with D perhaps matching TRBD1 (6 bases). Between the trimmed V and J ends, which lost 3 bases and 0 bases, there was a span of 10 bases. The CDR3 has 15 residues. Germline assignment: CDR1 SGHRS and CDR2 YFSETQ. CDR3 in amino acids: CASSWDILAKNIQYF. DNA of the CDR3: TGCGCCAGCAGCTGGGACATCTTAGCCAAAAACATTCAGTACTTC.

This clonotype was counted many times. The J gene is TRBJ1-2, the V gene TRBV9; a possible D gene is TRBD1 (6 bases). The CDR3 is made up of 15 amino acids. The V gene lost 3 bases and the J gene lost 4 bases, with 16 bases spanning the gap. The germline V gene has CDR1 SGDLS and CDR2 YYNGEE. For the CDR3, the DNA is TGTGCCAGCAGCGGAGACCGGGACACCGTCTATGGCTACACCTTC. Its protein product is CASSGDRDTVYGYTF.

This clonotype was recorded at least ten times. The chain carries TRBV6-1 and TRBJ1-1; TRBD1 aligns across 9 bases. Unmatched junction bases numbered 4, after V lost 8 bases and J lost 0 bases. Germline V gene sequence: CDR1 MNHNS, CDR2 SASEGT. This CDR3 spans 14 amino acids. The CDR3 DNA is TGTGCCAGCTGGACAGGGGTCTTGAACACTGAAGCTTTCTTT. Its translation is CASWTGVLNTEAFF.

This clonotype was seen a single time. This may stem from a read error, because a much larger clone lies one nucleotide away. J is TRBJ2-4 and V is TRBV12-5; 9 nucleotides line up with TRBD1. The CDR3 contains 17 residues. CDR1 is LGHNT and CDR2 is FRNRAP in the germline V gene. The CDR3 coding sequence is TGTGCTAGTGGTTTGGCCACAGGGGGCCTGGGCAAAAACATTAAGTACTTC. Its protein is CASGLATGGLGKNIKYF.

This clonotype was seen many times. The chain has TRBV20-1 and TRBJ2-7; maybe TRBD2 (6 bases). This CDR3 region has 16 residues. The germline gives CDR1 DFQATT, CDR2 SNEGSKA (reference sequence). Trimming cost V 3 bases and J 1 base, with 19 bases left between them. The CDR3 region is CSASDTSRLVSYEQYF. CDR3 in DNA: TGCAGTGCTAGTGATACTAGCCGGTTAGTGTCCTACGAGCAGTACTTC.